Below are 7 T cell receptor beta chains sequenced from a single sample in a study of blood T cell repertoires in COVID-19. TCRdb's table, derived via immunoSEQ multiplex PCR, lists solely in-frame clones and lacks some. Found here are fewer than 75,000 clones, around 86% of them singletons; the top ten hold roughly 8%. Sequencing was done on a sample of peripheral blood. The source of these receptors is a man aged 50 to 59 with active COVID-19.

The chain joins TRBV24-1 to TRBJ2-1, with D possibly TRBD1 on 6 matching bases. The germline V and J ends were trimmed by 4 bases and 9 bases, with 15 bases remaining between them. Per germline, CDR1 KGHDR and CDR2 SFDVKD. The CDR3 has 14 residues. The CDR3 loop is CATSEKYREPEQFF. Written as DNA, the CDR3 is TGTGCCACCAGTGAAAAATACAGGGAACCTGAGCAGTTCTTC.

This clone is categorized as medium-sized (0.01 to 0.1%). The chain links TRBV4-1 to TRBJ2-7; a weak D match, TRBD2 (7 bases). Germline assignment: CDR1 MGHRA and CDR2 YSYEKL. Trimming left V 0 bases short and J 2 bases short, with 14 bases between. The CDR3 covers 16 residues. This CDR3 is CASSQEAGALTYEQYF. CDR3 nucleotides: TGCGCCAGCAGCCAAGAGGCGGGGGCCTTGACCTACGAGCAGTACTTC.

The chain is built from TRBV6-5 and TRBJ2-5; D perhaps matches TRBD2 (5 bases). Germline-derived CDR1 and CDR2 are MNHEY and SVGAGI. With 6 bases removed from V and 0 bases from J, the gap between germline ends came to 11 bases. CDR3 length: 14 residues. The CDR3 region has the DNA TGTGCCAGCAGAACCCGACTATACCAAGAGACCCAGTACTTC. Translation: CASRTRLYQETQYF.

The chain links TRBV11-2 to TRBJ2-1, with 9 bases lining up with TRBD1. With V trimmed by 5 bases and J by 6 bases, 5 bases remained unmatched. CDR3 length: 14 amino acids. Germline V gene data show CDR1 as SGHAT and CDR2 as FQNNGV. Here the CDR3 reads CASSMGTGSNEQFF. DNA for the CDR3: TGTGCCAGCAGCATGGGGACAGGGAGCAATGAGCAGTTCTTC.

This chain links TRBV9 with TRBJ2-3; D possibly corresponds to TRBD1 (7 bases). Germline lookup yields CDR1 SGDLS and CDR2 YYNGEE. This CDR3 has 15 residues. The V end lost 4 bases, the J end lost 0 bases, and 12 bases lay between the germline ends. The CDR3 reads CASSSRGASTDTQYF. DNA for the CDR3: TGTGCCAGCAGCTCCAGGGGGGCTAGCACAGATACGCAGTATTTT.

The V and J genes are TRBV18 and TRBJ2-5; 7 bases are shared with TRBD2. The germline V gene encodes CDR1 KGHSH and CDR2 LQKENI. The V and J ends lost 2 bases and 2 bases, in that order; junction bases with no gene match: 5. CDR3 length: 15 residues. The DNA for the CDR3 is TGTGCCAGCTCACCAATTCTAGCGGAACAAGAGACCCAGTACTTC. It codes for CASSPILAEQETQYF.

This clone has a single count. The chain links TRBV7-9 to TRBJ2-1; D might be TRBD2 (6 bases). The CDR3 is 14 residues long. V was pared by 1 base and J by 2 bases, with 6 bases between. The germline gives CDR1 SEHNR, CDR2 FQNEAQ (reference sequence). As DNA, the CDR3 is TGTGCCAGCAGCTTAGGCGGGACCTACAATGAGCAGTTCTTC. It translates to CASSLGGTYNEQFF.